Listed here are 28 T cell receptor beta chains from one sample, sequenced in a study of CD8+ T cells in alopecia areata. This sample's treatment: oral pan-JAK inhibitor, 5-10 mg twice daily. RNA was isolated and reverse transcribed to cDNA, the sequencing template. TCRdb's copy holds only in-frame clones and misses some; the assay was immunoSEQ multiplex PCR. This table has under 350,000 clones, roughly 64% appearing once. Sequencing was performed on CD4+ T cells sorted from blood, taken at week 24, from a patient treated with tofacitinib. Receptor source: a human donor with alopecia areata.

The chain joins TRBV9 to TRBJ2-6; no clear D. The CDR3 totals 17 residues. Germline CDR1 and CDR2: SGDLS and YYNGEE. V was pared by 5 bases and J by 0 bases, with 15 bases between. CDR3 bases: TGTGCCAGCAGTGTCACCCCAACAGCCTCTGGGGCCAACGTCCTGACTTTC. Residues: CASSVTPTASGANVLTF.

The V call is TRBV5-4, the J call TRBJ2-1; no clear D gene. This CDR3 is built from 12 residues. The germline V gene encodes CDR1 SGHNT and CDR2 YYREEE (reference sequence). The germline V and J ends were trimmed by 4 bases and 1 base, with 3 bases remaining between them. CDR3 bases: TGTGCCAGCAGCGATTCCTACAATGAGCAGTTCTTC. Its translation is CASSDSYNEQFF.

J is TRBJ1-1 and V is TRBV5-4; D perhaps matches TRBD1 (6 bases). The V and J ends lost 3 bases and 3 bases respectively, with 21 bases between them. Germline CDR1 is SGHNT and CDR2 is YYREEE (reference sequence). This CDR3 region has 17 residues. This CDR3 reads CASSSLSGQGPDTEAFF. In nucleotides, the CDR3 is TGTGCCAGCAGCTCCCTTTCCGGGCAGGGGCCGGACACTGAAGCTTTCTTT.

The chain is built from TRBV30 and TRBJ1-1, with 7 bases lining up with TRBD1. Germline V CDR1 and CDR2: GTSNPN, SVGIG (reference sequence). This CDR3 has 13 amino acids. The V gene end was trimmed by 5 bases and the J gene end by 6 bases; junction bases not matched to a gene: 9. DNA for the CDR3: TGTGCCTGGGCCGAACAGGGGAAAGCTGAAGCTTTCTTT. Its protein product is CAWAEQGKAEAFF. The entire variable domain, with the rest obtained from reference TRBV30 and TRBJ1-1, is as follows: SQTIHQWPATLVQPVGSPLSLECTVEGTSNPNLYWYRQAAGRGLQLLFYSVGIGQISSEVPQNLSASRPQDRQFILSSKKLLLSDSGFYLCAWAEQGKAEAFFGQGTRLTVV.

This clone appeared a few times. A read error may account for a junction end that differs from germline. The chain joins TRBV29-1 to TRBJ1-1; D is possibly TRBD1 (6 bases). The germline gives CDR1 SQVTM, CDR2 ANQGSEA. This CDR3 contains 10 residues. CDR3 sequence: CSVEDWGPTF. CDR3 nucleotide sequence: TGCAGCGTTGAAGATTGGGGGCCCACCTTT.

CDR3 sequence (DNA): TGCAGCGTTGCGGGCAAGGCGAACACTGAAGCTTTCTTT. Translated, it gives CSVAGKANTEAFF. V and J are TRBV29-1 and TRBJ1-1; D ambiguous. The V end was cut by 4 bases, the J end by 1 base, with 10 bases between. CDR1 SQVTM and CDR2 ANQGSEA come from the germline V gene. The CDR3 covers 13 residues.

The chain carries TRBV11-2 and TRBJ2-5, with TRBD1 matching 7 bases. V was clipped by 5 bases and J by 0 bases; unmatched bases: 3. Germline-derived CDR1 and CDR2 are SGHAT and FQNNGV. The length of the CDR3 is 14 residues. The CDR3 reads CASSPDRDQETQYF. The DNA for the CDR3 is TGTGCCAGCAGCCCCGACAGGGACCAAGAGACCCAGTACTTC.

This chain uses TRBV11-2 with TRBJ1-2; possibly TRBD1 for D (6 bases). The V gene's germline CDR1 is SGHAT and CDR2 FQNNGV. The CDR3 has 15 amino acids. V was trimmed by 1 base and J by 2 bases, leaving 11 bases between them. This CDR3 is CASSLGRGTNYGYTF. CDR3 nucleotide sequence: TGTGCCAGCAGCTTAGGTCGCGGGACAAACTATGGCTACACCTTC.

This rearrangement joins TRBV25-1 to TRBJ2-3; 8 bases agree with TRBD1. Trimming at V came to 3 bases and at J to 3 bases, leaving 5 bases not matched to a gene. This CDR3 comprises 15 residues. In germline, CDR1 is MGHDK, CDR2 SYGVNS. In nucleotides, the CDR3 is TGTGCCAGCAGTGACAGGGGGCGAGGGACAGATACGCAGTATTTT. As protein: CASSDRGRGTDTQYF.

This clone came up a few times. The chain links TRBV4-1 to TRBJ1-4; 11 nucleotides agree with TRBD1. The germline V gene has CDR1 MGHRA and CDR2 YSYEKL. The trim removed 0 bases at V and 11 bases at J, leaving 8 bases unmatched. The CDR3 spans 16 residues. CDR3 nucleotides: TGCGCCAGCAGCCAAGATGGCGGGACAGGGGGGTTCAAACTGTTTTTT. Translation: CASSQDGGTGGFKLFF.

This chain connects TRBV18 to TRBJ2-7, with D possibly TRBD1 on 6 matching bases. V dropped 2 bases and J dropped 5 bases, with 10 bases sitting between them. This CDR3 has 13 amino acids. Germline-derived CDR1 and CDR2 are KGHSH and LQKENI. CDR3 amino acids: CASSPSRDNEQYF. CDR3 DNA: TGTGCCAGCTCACCATCCAGGGACAACGAGCAGTACTTC.

The chain uses TRBV23-1 and TRBJ1-4; D gene uncertain. TRBV23-1 is annotated as an ORF whose role is uncertain. This CDR3 is built from 21 residues. Trimming pared 1 base from V and 5 bases from J, leaving 29 bases between. DNA of the CDR3: TGCGCCAGCAGTCAATTTGCGGCCAATCGACCCATTTCTGGAATAAATGAAAAACTGTTTTTT. Its translation: CASSQFAANRPISGINEKLFF.

This clone came up once. The germline gene is not matched at one end of the junction; a read error may be the cause. The chain joins TRBV29-1 to TRBJ2-5; no definite D call. The germline CDR1 and CDR2 sequences are SQVTM and ANQGSEA. The CDR3 extends over 12 amino acids. The CDR3 DNA is TGCAGCGTTGCTTCTTTACAAGAGGCCCAGTACTTC. Protein sequence: CSVASLQEAQYF.

This clone was detected only a few times. The rearrangement links TRBV6-6 to TRBJ2-7; 10 bases match TRBD2. Germline loops: CDR1 MNHNY, CDR2 SVGAGI (reference sequence). This CDR3 is built from 15 residues. V trimming: 2 bases; J trimming: 5 bases; junction bases outside the gene matches: 6. CDR3 sequence (DNA): TGTGCCAGCAGTTACGGGCTAGCGGGGGTTAACGAGCAGTACTTC. Translated, it gives CASSYGLAGVNEQYF.

In its sample, this clone was seen a few times. The rearrangement uses TRBV9 and TRBJ1-2; 7 bases are shared with TRBD1. The CDR3 runs to 15 residues. The germline V gene encodes CDR1 SGDLS and CDR2 YYNGEE. V lost 0 bases to trimming and J lost 2 bases; unmatched junction nucleotides: 4. This CDR3 is CASSVGGGNNYGYTF. CDR3 DNA: TGTGCCAGCAGCGTAGGAGGGGGCAACAACTATGGCTACACCTTC.

The chain carries TRBV2 and TRBJ1-2, with D unresolved. The CDR3 extends over 11 amino acids. CDR1 and CDR2 from the germline V gene are SNHLY and FYNNEI. The V end lost 6 bases, the J end lost 9 bases, and 11 bases lay between the germline ends. CDR3 in DNA: TGTGCCAGCAGGGAAAGCGAGAGCTACACCTTC. Encoded protein: CASRESESYTF.

This sequence joins TRBV30 and TRBJ1-1; D gene uncertain. Trimming stripped 4 bases from V and 1 base from J, with 4 bases between. Germline V gene sequence: CDR1 GTSNPN, CDR2 SVGIG (reference sequence). The CDR3 contains 11 residues. The CDR3 is CAWIENTEAFF. The CDR3 bases are TGTGCCTGGATCGAGAACACTGAAGCTTTCTTT.

Note on this clone: One end of the junction does not line up with germline, which may come from a read error. V and J are TRBV7-7 and TRBJ2-5; TRBD2 matches 9 bases. Germline V gives CDR1 SSHAT, CDR2 FNYEAQ (reference sequence). The CDR3 is 15 amino acids. In nucleotides, the CDR3 is TGTGCTAGCAGCCGAGGAACTAGCGGGCAAGAGACCCAGTACTTC. Protein sequence: CASSRGTSGQETQYF. Complete variable domain (other parts from reference TRBV7-7 and TRBJ2-5): GAGVSQSPRYKVTKRGQDVTLRCDPISSHATLYWYQQALGQGPEFLTYFNYEAQPDKSGLPSDRFSAERPEGSISTLTIQRTEQRDSAMYRCASSRGTSGQETQYFGPGTRLLVL.

This clone was observed a few times. The chain uses TRBV29-1 and TRBJ1-3; 7 nucleotides line up with TRBD1. The CDR3 has 14 residues. After removal of 6 bases from V and 4 bases from J, the junction contained 9 bases not matched to a gene. Per the germline V gene, CDR1 is SQVTM and CDR2 is ANQGSEA. This chain's CDR3 is CSVSMGDRGNTIYF. The CDR3 DNA follows: TGCAGCGTCTCTATGGGGGACAGAGGAAACACCATATATTTT. The full variable domain, with the rest looked up from reference TRBV29-1 and TRBJ1-3, is SAVISQKPSRDICQRGTSLTIQCQVDSQVTMMFWYRQQPGQSLTLIATANQGSEATYESGFVIDKFPISRPNLTFSTLTVSNMSPEDSSIYLCSVSMGDRGNTIYFGEGSWLTVV.

The CDR3 DNA reads as TGTGCCAGTAGTCCGGGACTAGCGGGGGGGCTGAATGAGCAGTTCTTC. Translating it yields CASSPGLAGGLNEQFF. The rearrangement links TRBV19 to TRBJ2-1; 16 bases agree with TRBD2. V lost 5 bases and J lost 7; bases outside the gene matches: 5. CDR1 and CDR2 from the germline V gene are LNHDA and SQIVND (reference sequence). The CDR3 is made up of 16 amino acids.

The chain recombines TRBV4-1 with TRBJ2-2, with 7 bases fitting TRBD1. There are 15 residues in the CDR3. J gave up 5 bases and V 1 base, and 4 bases lay outside the gene matches. From germline, CDR1 is MGHRA and CDR2 YSYEKL. The chain's CDR3 is CASSQGQGFTGELFF. CDR3 nucleotide sequence: TGCGCCAGCAGCCAAGGACAGGGCTTTACCGGGGAGCTGTTTTTT.

This clone showed up just a few times. This rearrangement joins TRBV2 to TRBJ2-7; a weak D match, TRBD1 (6 bases). V was trimmed by 4 bases and J by 3 bases, leaving 13 bases between them. Germline CDR1 is SNHLY and CDR2 is FYNNEI. The CDR3 is 14 amino acids. CDR3 sequence: CASSVSGHNYEQYF. DNA for the CDR3: TGTGCCAGCAGTGTGTCGGGACACAACTACGAGCAGTACTTC.

The V call is TRBV29-1, the J call TRBJ2-7, with TRBD1 matching 8 bases. The CDR3 has 16 amino acids. With V trimmed by 6 bases and J by 3 bases, 16 bases remained unmatched. Germline V gene sequence: CDR1 SQVTM, CDR2 ANQGSEA. CDR3 sequence: CSVSAPRGLVDYEQYF. The CDR3 DNA is TGCAGCGTCAGCGCCCCCAGGGGGCTGGTGGACTACGAGCAGTACTTC.

The chain links TRBV7-2 to TRBJ2-7; 7 positions match TRBD1. This CDR3 spans 15 amino acids. The germline gives CDR1 SGHTA, CDR2 FQGNSA. V was clipped by 4 bases and J by 0 bases; unmatched bases: 6. CDR3 bases: TGTGCCAGCAGCTCGACAGGGTCCCTCTCCTACGAGCAGTACTTC. Translation gives CASSSTGSLSYEQYF.

In this sample, this clone turned up once. This chain links TRBV2 with TRBJ2-1, with 14 bases identical to TRBD2. Germline CDR1 and CDR2: SNHLY and FYNNEI. CDR3 length: 19 residues. With V trimmed by 5 bases and J by 6 bases, 15 bases remained unmatched. The CDR3 sequence: CASSPRLAGGKLPPNEQFF. CDR3 bases: TGTGCCAGCAGTCCCAGACTAGCGGGGGGGAAACTACCACCCAATGAGCAGTTCTTC. The full variable domain, in which reference TRBV2 and TRBJ2-1 provide the parts outside the CDR3, is EPEVTQTPSHQVTQMGQEVILRCVPISNHLYFYWYRQILGQKVEFLVSFYNNEISEKSEIFDDQFSVERPDGSNFTLKIRSTKLEDSAMYFCASSPRLAGGKLPPNEQFFGPGTRLTVL.

This clone has ten or more counts. The chain recombines TRBV4-1 with TRBJ1-4; a possible D gene is TRBD1 (5 bases). The germline gives CDR1 MGHRA, CDR2 YSYEKL. The CDR3 runs to 14 residues. V shed 6 bases and J shed 4 bases, with 12 bases lying between them. CDR3 sequence reads: CASRRGQGNEKLFF. For the CDR3, the DNA is TGCGCCAGCAGACGCGGCCAGGGTAATGAAAAACTGTTTTTT.

The chain couples TRBV5-1 to TRBJ2-4; D may be TRBD2 (5 bases). The CDR3 extends over 13 amino acids. Germline CDR1 reads SGHRS; CDR2 reads YFSETQ. V was shortened by 0 bases and J by 6 bases, with 7 bases between the two germline ends. As DNA, the CDR3 is TGCGCCAGCAGCTTGGATCGGGGAAACATTCAGTACTTC. Residues: CASSLDRGNIQYF.

The gene calls are TRBV29-1 and TRBJ2-4; D perhaps matches TRBD1 (6 bases). The CDR3 spans 14 residues. The germline V and J ends were trimmed by 6 bases and 0 bases, with 12 bases remaining between them. Per the germline V gene, CDR1 is SQVTM and CDR2 is ANQGSEA. CDR3 sequence reads: CSVNRVLAKNIQYF. The CDR3, as DNA: TGCAGCGTGAACAGGGTACTAGCCAAAAACATTCAGTACTTC.